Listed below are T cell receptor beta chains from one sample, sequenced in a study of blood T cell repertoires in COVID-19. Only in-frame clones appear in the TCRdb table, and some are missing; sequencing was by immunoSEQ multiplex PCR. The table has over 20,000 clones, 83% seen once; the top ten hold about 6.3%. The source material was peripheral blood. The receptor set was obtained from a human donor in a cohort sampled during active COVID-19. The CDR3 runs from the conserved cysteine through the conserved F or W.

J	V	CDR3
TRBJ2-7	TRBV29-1	CSVGAGLGEQYF
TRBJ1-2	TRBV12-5	CASGLARPGGASYGYTF
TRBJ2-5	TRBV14	CASSRSAGAFQTQYF
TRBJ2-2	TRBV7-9	CASSPWRDVSPTGELFF
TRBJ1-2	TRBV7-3	CASSPQGQGNGYTF
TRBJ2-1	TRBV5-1	CASSLLAGGHEQFF
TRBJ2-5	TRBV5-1	CASSLAAVRETQYF
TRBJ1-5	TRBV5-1	CASSWAPDSNQPQHF
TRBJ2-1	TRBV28	CASSSGLPYNEQFF
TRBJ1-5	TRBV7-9	CASSRRNSGGSNQPQHF
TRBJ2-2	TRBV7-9	CASSSNRQGTGELFF
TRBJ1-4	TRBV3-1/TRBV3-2	CASSQDQGRKLFF
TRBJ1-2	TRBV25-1	CASSQLIGQGDGYTF
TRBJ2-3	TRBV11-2	CASSLGYTDTQYF
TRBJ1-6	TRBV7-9	CASSLSPRLGYGNSPLHF
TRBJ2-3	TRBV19	CASSSSGDTDTQYF
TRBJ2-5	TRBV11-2	CASSRRYRAQETQYF
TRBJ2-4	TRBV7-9	CASSSSGETGKNIQYF
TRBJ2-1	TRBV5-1	CASSLESGGGHNEQFF
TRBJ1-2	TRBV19	CASSISDRPYYGYTF
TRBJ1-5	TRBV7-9	CASSLTGLSNQPQHF
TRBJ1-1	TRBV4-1	CASSQVGTTGRKDTEAFF
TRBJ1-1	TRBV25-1	CASRGTGTGSEAFF
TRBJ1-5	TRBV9	CASSPGQGAGQPQHF
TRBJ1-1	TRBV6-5	CASRLPGQGGTEAFF
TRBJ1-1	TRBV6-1	CASSLGANTEAFF
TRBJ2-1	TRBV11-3	CASRLRSAGSYNEQFF
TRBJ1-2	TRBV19	CASSQQSSNYGYTF
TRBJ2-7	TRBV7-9	CASSLGQGIHEQYF
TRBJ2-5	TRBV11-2	CASSLGLGLGVETQYF
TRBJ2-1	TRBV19	CASSLDRAGYNEQFF
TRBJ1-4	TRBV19	CASSTAATNEKLFF
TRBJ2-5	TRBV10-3	CAISGPGQGETQYF
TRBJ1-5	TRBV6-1	CASSEFGQGARNQPQHF
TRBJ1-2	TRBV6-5	CASSPTDYGYTF
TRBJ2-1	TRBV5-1	CASSPRGGSYNEQFF
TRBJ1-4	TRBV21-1	CASSKGHHGGRIVKLFF
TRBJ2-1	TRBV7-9	CASRKTGGGTEQFF
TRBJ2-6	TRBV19	CASSPPSRKLSGANVLTF
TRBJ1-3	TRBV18	CASSPPNGNTIYF
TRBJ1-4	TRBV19	CASSIKGANEKLFF
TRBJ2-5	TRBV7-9	CASRPKTSGGLQETQYF
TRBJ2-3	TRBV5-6	CASSSPGLRVPTTDTQYF
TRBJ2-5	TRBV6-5	CASSYSIQETQYF
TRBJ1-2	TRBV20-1	CSARTRRGYTF
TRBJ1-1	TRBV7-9	CASSPPTGRGTEAFF
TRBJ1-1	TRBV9	CASSVVSTNTEAFF
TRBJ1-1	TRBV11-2	CASSLFVGTAWEAFF
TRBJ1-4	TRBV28	CASSPILLGDRGVATNEKLFF
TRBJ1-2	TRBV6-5	CASSQYRGRGYTF
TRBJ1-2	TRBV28	CASSRPGPYGYTF
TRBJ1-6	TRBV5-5	CASSTQGQTGNSPLHF
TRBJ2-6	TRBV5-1	CASSLVVGGANVLTF
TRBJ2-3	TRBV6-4	CASSDSAGGSTDTQYF
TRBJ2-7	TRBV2	CASTGGYEQYF
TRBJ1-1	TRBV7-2	CASNPIGQNTEAFF